This T cell receptor beta chain was sequenced in a study of blood T cell repertoires in COVID-19. CDR3 length equals 16 residues. V was trimmed by 0 bases and J by 1 base, leaving 13 bases between them. CDR1 and CDR2 from the germline V gene are LGHDT and YNNKEL (reference sequence). Authors' data handling: Estimates of nucleated cell counts were drawn from the amplification of reference gene primers. This table comes from immunoSEQ multiplex PCR, and its TCRdb copy is limited to in-frame clones, with some not included. The DNA gave D and trimming, while V, J and clone size come from that table. Of around 260,000 clones in the sample, approximately 85% are singletons; the top ten hold roughly 4%.

This clonotype was sampled from a woman between 25 and 40 years old who had recovered from COVID-19. Specimen: PBMCs or T cells enriched from blood (not recorded which). V gene TRBV3-1 (or the pseudogene TRBV3-2) combines with J gene TRBJ2-7; the D gene is possibly TRBD2 (5 bases). The CDR3 loop is CASSQDLARESYEQYF. CDR3 bases: TGTGCCAGCAGCCAAGATTTGGCGAGGGAGTCCTACGAGCAGTACTTC.